These T cell receptor beta chains were read from a single sample in a study of chemoradiotherapy in HPV16-positive cancers. The repertoire was sequenced with immunoSEQ multiplex PCR; TCRdb's copy has only in-frame clones and lacks some. The sample consists of 10,000 or so clones, about 86% of them appearing once. This material consisted of blood, taken from a patient who underwent chemoradiotherapy. These TCRs come from a human donor with HPV-associated anogenital cancer. Each CDR3 is given with its conserved first and last residue. Each record gives: CDR3 length, V gene, clone size, J gene, D gene, CDR3 DNA, CDR3 protein. D genes are given only for firm matches. The size field is filled for only some rows; it gives once, few, many or a size class.

CDR3 length: 13
V gene: TRBV9
clone size: .
J gene: TRBJ2-1
D gene: .
CDR3 DNA: TGTGCCAGCAGCCCCCCGGGGTACAATGAGCAGTTCTTC
CDR3 protein: CASSPPGYNEQFF

CDR3 length: 13
V gene: TRBV7-9
clone size: .
J gene: TRBJ2-1
D gene: TRBD1
CDR3 DNA: TGTGCCAGCAGCTTAGACAGGGGCAATGAGCAGTTCTTC
CDR3 protein: CASSLDRGNEQFF

CDR3 length: 17
V gene: TRBV19
clone size: .
J gene: TRBJ2-1
D gene: TRBD2
CDR3 DNA: TGTGCCAGTAGTAAATCGGGACTAGCGGGGGGCTACAATGAGCAGTTCTTC
CDR3 protein: CASSKSGLAGGYNEQFF

CDR3 length: 13
V gene: TRBV27
clone size: .
J gene: TRBJ1-1
D gene: TRBD1
CDR3 DNA: TGTGCCAGCAGTTTAGGGGGACAGGGTACAGCTTTCTTT
CDR3 protein: CASSLGGQGTAFF

CDR3 length: 16
V gene: TRBV5-1
clone size: .
J gene: TRBJ2-3
D gene: .
CDR3 DNA: TGCGCCAGCAGCTTGGATCGGTCGCCTAGCACAGATACGCAGTATTTT
CDR3 protein: CASSLDRSPSTDTQYF

CDR3 length: 14
V gene: TRBV2
clone size: once
J gene: TRBJ2-4
D gene: .
CDR3 DNA: TGTGCCAGCAGTGATTCCAAGGGCAAAAACATTCAGTACTTC
CDR3 protein: CASSDSKGKNIQYF

CDR3 length: 13
V gene: TRBV10-1
clone size: .
J gene: TRBJ1-6
D gene: TRBD1
CDR3 DNA: TGCGCCAGAAATGACAGGGGGGGCTCACCCCTCCACTTT
CDR3 protein: CARNDRGGSPLHF

CDR3 length: 16
V gene: TRBV19
clone size: .
J gene: TRBJ2-7
D gene: .
CDR3 DNA: TGTGCCAGTAGTATCCTAAACACAGGGATTCTCAACGAGCAGTACTTC
CDR3 protein: CASSILNTGILNEQYF

CDR3 length: 13
V gene: TRBV6-6
clone size: .
J gene: TRBJ1-1
D gene: .
CDR3 DNA: TGTGCCAGCAACCTACAACGGGACACTGAAGCTTTCTTT
CDR3 protein: CASNLQRDTEAFF

CDR3 length: 15
V gene: TRBV19
clone size: .
J gene: TRBJ1-1
D gene: .
CDR3 DNA: TGTGCCAGTAGTTTAGTGAAGGGGATCAGCACTGAAGCTTTCTTT
CDR3 protein: CASSLVKGISTEAFF

CDR3 length: 14
V gene: TRBV6-5
clone size: few
J gene: TRBJ1-1
D gene: .
CDR3 DNA: TGTGCCAGCAGCGACAGACTAGTTGGCACTGAAGCTTTCTTT
CDR3 protein: CASSDRLVGTEAFF

CDR3 length: 15
V gene: TRBV7-6
clone size: .
J gene: TRBJ1-5
D gene: .
CDR3 DNA: TGTGCCAGCAGCCCCGGGGGGGCCGGGGATCAGCCCCAGCATTTT
CDR3 protein: CASSPGGAGDQPQHF

CDR3 length: 14
V gene: TRBV19
clone size: .
J gene: TRBJ2-2
D gene: TRBD1
CDR3 DNA: TGTGCCAGTATTCGGCAGGGGGCTACCGGGGAGCTGTTTTTT
CDR3 protein: CASIRQGATGELFF

CDR3 length: 10
V gene: TRBV7-2
clone size: few
J gene: TRBJ1-3
D gene: .
CDR3 DNA: TGTGCCAGCGATGAGAACACCATATATTTT
CDR3 protein: CASDENTIYF

CDR3 length: 12
V gene: TRBV5-1
clone size: .
J gene: TRBJ1-4
D gene: .
CDR3 DNA: TGCGCCAGCTCGGAGAACGTAGAAAAACTGTTTTTT
CDR3 protein: CASSENVEKLFF

CDR3 length: 15
V gene: TRBV2
clone size: .
J gene: TRBJ1-6
D gene: .
CDR3 DNA: TGTGCCAGCAGTGAAGAGTCAGCGGGTAATTCACCCCTCCACTTT
CDR3 protein: CASSEESAGNSPLHF

CDR3 length: 14
V gene: TRBV9
clone size: .
J gene: TRBJ2-3
D gene: .
CDR3 DNA: TGTGCCAGCAGCCCTACTGTTCCGAGCAATACGCAGTATTTT
CDR3 protein: CASSPTVPSNTQYF

CDR3 length: 12
V gene: TRBV28
clone size: large
J gene: TRBJ2-5
D gene: .
CDR3 DNA: TGTGCCAGCAGTCCGGGACAAGAGACCCAGTACTTC
CDR3 protein: CASSPGQETQYF

CDR3 length: 11
V gene: TRBV18
clone size: few
J gene: TRBJ1-1
D gene: .
CDR3 DNA: TGTGCCAGCTCACCGGACGATGAAGCTTTCTTT
CDR3 protein: CASSPDDEAFF

CDR3 length: 16
V gene: TRBV7-2
clone size: .
J gene: TRBJ2-1
D gene: TRBD2
CDR3 DNA: TGTGCCAGCAGCTCGCTTTCGGGGGGTTCCTACAATGAGCAGTTCTTC
CDR3 protein: CASSSLSGGSYNEQFF

CDR3 length: 14
V gene: TRBV19
clone size: .
J gene: TRBJ2-7
D gene: .
CDR3 DNA: TGTGCCAGTAGTATAGATAATTCCGGGTCCGAGCAGTACTTC
CDR3 protein: CASSIDNSGSEQYF

CDR3 length: 13
V gene: TRBV6-5
clone size: .
J gene: TRBJ1-5
D gene: .
CDR3 DNA: TGTGCCAGCAGTTACTCTCCTAGGGGGCCCCAGCATTTT
CDR3 protein: CASSYSPRGPQHF

CDR3 length: 13
V gene: TRBV12-5
clone size: once
J gene: TRBJ1-2
D gene: TRBD1
CDR3 DNA: TGTGCTAGTGGTTCCGGGACAGGATATGGCTACACCTTC
CDR3 protein: CASGSGTGYGYTF

CDR3 length: 17
V gene: TRBV4-3
clone size: .
J gene: TRBJ2-1
D gene: TRBD2
CDR3 DNA: TGCGCCAGCAGCCAAGATGCGGGAGCTAGCGGAGACAATGAGCAGTTCTTC
CDR3 protein: CASSQDAGASGDNEQFF

CDR3 length: 15
V gene: TRBV7-9
clone size: .
J gene: TRBJ1-2
D gene: TRBD1
CDR3 DNA: TGTGCCAGCAGCACGACAGGGGGATGGGCAGATGGCTACACCTTC
CDR3 protein: CASSTTGGWADGYTF

CDR3 length: 15
V gene: TRBV5-1
clone size: .
J gene: TRBJ2-1
D gene: .
CDR3 DNA: TGCGCCAGCACCACGACAGCGAACACCTACAATGAGCAGTTCTTC
CDR3 protein: CASTTTANTYNEQFF

CDR3 length: 15
V gene: TRBV7-2
clone size: .
J gene: TRBJ2-4
D gene: TRBD2
CDR3 DNA: TGTGCCAGCAGCTTGTTGGCGGGGGGGCCGGACATTCAGTACTTC
CDR3 protein: CASSLLAGGPDIQYF

CDR3 length: 12
V gene: TRBV7-6
clone size: .
J gene: TRBJ2-7
D gene: TRBD1
CDR3 DNA: TGTGCCAGCAGCTTAGAACAGGGGAGGCAGTACTTC
CDR3 protein: CASSLEQGRQYF

CDR3 length: 17
V gene: TRBV18
clone size: .
J gene: TRBJ2-2
D gene: TRBD1
CDR3 DNA: TGTGCCAGCTCACCTGACAGGGCCTCCGGGTACACCGGGGAGCTGTTTTTT
CDR3 protein: CASSPDRASGYTGELFF

CDR3 length: 16
V gene: TRBV7-8
clone size: .
J gene: TRBJ2-5
D gene: .
CDR3 DNA: TGTGCCAGGACCTGGGGGGGGGCGGCTAACCAAGAGACCCAGTACTTC
CDR3 protein: CARTWGGAANQETQYF

CDR3 length: 17
V gene: TRBV7-9
clone size: .
J gene: TRBJ1-1
D gene: TRBD1
CDR3 DNA: TGTGCCAGCAGTCCAAACCGGGACAGATACATGAACACTGAAGCTTTCTTT
CDR3 protein: CASSPNRDRYMNTEAFF

CDR3 length: 15
V gene: TRBV4-2
clone size: .
J gene: TRBJ2-1
D gene: TRBD1
CDR3 DNA: TGTGCCAGCAGTGGGACAGGGGGCTCCTACAATGAGCAGTTCTTC
CDR3 protein: CASSGTGGSYNEQFF

CDR3 length: 13
V gene: TRBV5-1
clone size: .
J gene: TRBJ2-7
D gene: .
CDR3 DNA: TGCGCCAGCAGCTCCTCACAGGGTACCGAGCAGTACTTC
CDR3 protein: CASSSSQGTEQYF

CDR3 length: 18
V gene: TRBV19
clone size: few
J gene: TRBJ1-5
D gene: .
CDR3 DNA: TGTGCCAGTAGTTCTCGGAATTTCGACAGAGGGGACAATCAGCCCCAGCATTTT
CDR3 protein: CASSSRNFDRGDNQPQHF

CDR3 length: 14
V gene: TRBV10-2
clone size: .
J gene: TRBJ1-1
D gene: .
CDR3 DNA: TGCGCCAGCAGTTTTTCGAGGGAATTTACTGAAGCTTTCTTT
CDR3 protein: CASSFSREFTEAFF

CDR3 length: 14
V gene: TRBV6-5
clone size: .
J gene: TRBJ2-1
D gene: .
CDR3 DNA: TGTGCCAGCAGGAGAACTCCTACAGGGTCGGAGCAGTTCTTC
CDR3 protein: CASRRTPTGSEQFF

CDR3 length: 13
V gene: TRBV5-5
clone size: .
J gene: TRBJ1-3
D gene: .
CDR3 DNA: TGTGCCAGCAGCTTGGGGTACGGCAACACCATATATTTT
CDR3 protein: CASSLGYGNTIYF

CDR3 length: 15
V gene: TRBV6-1
clone size: .
J gene: TRBJ2-5
D gene: TRBD2
CDR3 DNA: TGTGCCAGCAGTGGACTAGCGGGGGATCAAGAGACCCAGTACTTC
CDR3 protein: CASSGLAGDQETQYF

CDR3 length: 17
V gene: TRBV9
clone size: .
J gene: TRBJ1-3
D gene: TRBD1
CDR3 DNA: TGTGCCAGCAGCCGGGGAGGGGGACAGCTCTCTGGAAACACCATATATTTT
CDR3 protein: CASSRGGGQLSGNTIYF

CDR3 length: 12
V gene: TRBV5-4
clone size: .
J gene: TRBJ2-7
D gene: .
CDR3 DNA: TGTGCCAGCAGCTTCGGCGGCTACGAGCAGTACTTC
CDR3 protein: CASSFGGYEQYF

CDR3 length: 13
V gene: TRBV11-2
clone size: .
J gene: TRBJ1-2
D gene: .
CDR3 DNA: TGTGCCAGCAGCTCATATAAGAACTATGGCTACACCTTC
CDR3 protein: CASSSYKNYGYTF

CDR3 length: 13
V gene: TRBV7-9
clone size: large
J gene: TRBJ2-7
D gene: .
CDR3 DNA: TGTGCCAGCAGCTTTCCGGGCACCTACGAGCAGTACTTC
CDR3 protein: CASSFPGTYEQYF

CDR3 length: 15
V gene: TRBV6-6
clone size: .
J gene: TRBJ2-3
D gene: .
CDR3 DNA: TGTGCCAGCAGTTGGGACGGGGGGCAGGCAGATACGCAGTATTTT
CDR3 protein: CASSWDGGQADTQYF

CDR3 length: 17
V gene: TRBV9
clone size: few
J gene: TRBJ1-6
D gene: .
CDR3 DNA: TGTGCCAGCAGCGTAGGCGGTGGGGCAGACTATAATTCACCCCTCCACTTT
CDR3 protein: CASSVGGGADYNSPLHF

CDR3 length: 17
V gene: TRBV28
clone size: .
J gene: TRBJ2-3
D gene: TRBD2
CDR3 DNA: TGTGCCAGCACCCTCGGTCCAGCGGGGGGCGGCACAGATACGCAGTATTTT
CDR3 protein: CASTLGPAGGGTDTQYF

CDR3 length: 16
V gene: TRBV27
clone size: .
J gene: TRBJ1-6
D gene: TRBD1
CDR3 DNA: TGTGCCAGCAGTTTGGCCGGGACAGGGGGCAATCAACCCCTCCACTTT
CDR3 protein: CASSLAGTGGNQPLHF

CDR3 length: 14
V gene: TRBV6-1
clone size: .
J gene: TRBJ1-1
D gene: .
CDR3 DNA: TGTGCCAGCAGTGAAGGAAGAGGTCGGAAGGAGGCTTTCTTT
CDR3 protein: CASSEGRGRKEAFF

CDR3 length: 14
V gene: TRBV9
clone size: .
J gene: TRBJ1-1
D gene: .
CDR3 DNA: TGTGCCAGCAGCGCTGAGAATACGGACACTGAAGCTTTCTTT
CDR3 protein: CASSAENTDTEAFF

CDR3 length: 11
V gene: TRBV13
clone size: .
J gene: TRBJ1-2
D gene: .
CDR3 DNA: TGTGCCAGCAGCGGAGGTAGCGGCTACACCTTC
CDR3 protein: CASSGGSGYTF

CDR3 length: 14
V gene: TRBV7-6
clone size: once
J gene: TRBJ1-3
D gene: .
CDR3 DNA: TGTGCCAGCAGCCCCGTCCACTCTGGAAACACCATATATTTT
CDR3 protein: CASSPVHSGNTIYF

CDR3 length: 11
V gene: TRBV19
clone size: .
J gene: TRBJ2-3
D gene: .
CDR3 DNA: TGTGCCAGTAGTATAGCAGATACGCAGTATTTT
CDR3 protein: CASSIADTQYF

CDR3 length: 16
V gene: TRBV18
clone size: .
J gene: TRBJ1-2
D gene: .
CDR3 DNA: TGTGCCAGCTCACGCAACTCACAGCCTTCTAACTATGGCTACACCTTC
CDR3 protein: CASSRNSQPSNYGYTF